This T cell receptor (beta chain) came from a study of T-cell reconstitution after alpha-beta-depleted transplantation in children. Trimming took off 0 bases at V and 4 bases at J, with 12 bases between the two ends. The CDR3 has 15 amino acids. The germline gives CDR1 LGHDT, CDR2 YNNKEL (reference sequence). In this sample, this clonotype turned up a few times. Unique molecular identifiers were used in preparing the TCRbeta library. Via MiXCR, TCRdb re-called the PCR reads, giving one row per CDR3 protein. The sample consists of approximately 200,000 distinct CDR3 sequences, about 14% of them appearing once.

The clonotype was recovered from a human donor who donated a stem cell graft to a child with acute lymphoblastic leukemia. The V call is TRBV3-1, the J call TRBJ2-5; perhaps D is TRBD1 or TRBD2 (6 bases each). The sample in question was PBMCs from the stem cell graft donor, obtained from the stem cell graft. In DNA form, the CDR3 reads TGTGCCAGCAGCCAAGATGAGGGGGGTCGAGAGACCCAGTACTTC. This codes for CASSQDEGGRETQYF.